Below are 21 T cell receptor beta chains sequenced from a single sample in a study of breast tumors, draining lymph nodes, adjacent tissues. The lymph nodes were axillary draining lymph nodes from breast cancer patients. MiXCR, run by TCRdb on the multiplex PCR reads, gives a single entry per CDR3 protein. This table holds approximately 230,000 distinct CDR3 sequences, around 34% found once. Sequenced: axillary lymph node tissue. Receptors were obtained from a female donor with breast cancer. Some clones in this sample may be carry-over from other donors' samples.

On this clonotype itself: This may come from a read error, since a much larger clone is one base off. The CDR3 nucleotides read TGTGCCAGCAAAAACGATATGGTGGACTGTGGCTACACCTTC. Its translation is CASKNDMVDCGYTF. The chain carries TRBV6-5 and TRBJ1-2; the D is unclear. The V gene's germline CDR1 is MNHEY and CDR2 SVGAGI. The CDR3 is made up of 14 amino acids. Trimming took off 7 bases at V and 7 bases at J, with 19 bases between the two ends.

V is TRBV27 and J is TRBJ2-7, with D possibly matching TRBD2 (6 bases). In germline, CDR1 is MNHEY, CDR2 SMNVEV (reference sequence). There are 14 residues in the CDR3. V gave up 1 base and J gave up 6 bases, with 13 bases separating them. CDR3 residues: CASSLFAGSSEQYF. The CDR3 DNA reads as TGTGCCAGCAGTTTATTCGCCGGGAGTTCCGAGCAGTACTTC.

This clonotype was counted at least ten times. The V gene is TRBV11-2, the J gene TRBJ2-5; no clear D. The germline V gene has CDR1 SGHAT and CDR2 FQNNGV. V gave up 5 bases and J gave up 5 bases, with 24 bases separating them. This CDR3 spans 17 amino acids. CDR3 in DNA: TGTGCCAGCAGCAAACCCTGGCCGGGCAGGTCTGGGGAGACCCAGTACTTC. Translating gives CASSKPWPGRSGETQYF. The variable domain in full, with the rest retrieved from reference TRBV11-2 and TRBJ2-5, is EAGVAQSPRYKIIEKRQSVAFWCNPISGHATLYWYQQILGQGPKLLIQFQNNGVVDDSQLPKDRFSAERLKGVDSTLKIQPAKLEDSAVYLCASSKPWPGRSGETQYFGPGTRLLVL.

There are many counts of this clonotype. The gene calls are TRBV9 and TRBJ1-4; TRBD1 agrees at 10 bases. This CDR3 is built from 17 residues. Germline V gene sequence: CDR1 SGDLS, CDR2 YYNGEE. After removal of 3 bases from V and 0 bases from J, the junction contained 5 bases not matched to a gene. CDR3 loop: CASSGGQGSATNEKLFF. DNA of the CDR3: TGTGCCAGCAGCGGGGGACAGGGGTCGGCAACTAATGAAAAACTGTTTTTT.

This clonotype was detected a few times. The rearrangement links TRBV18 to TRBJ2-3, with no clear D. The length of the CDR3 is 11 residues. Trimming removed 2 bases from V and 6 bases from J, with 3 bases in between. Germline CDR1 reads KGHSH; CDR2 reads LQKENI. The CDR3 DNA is TGTGCCAGCTCACCAATTGATACGCAGTATTTT. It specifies CASSPIDTQYF.

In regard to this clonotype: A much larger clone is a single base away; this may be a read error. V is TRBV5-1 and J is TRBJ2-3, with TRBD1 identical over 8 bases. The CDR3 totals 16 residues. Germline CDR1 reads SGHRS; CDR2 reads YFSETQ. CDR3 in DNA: TGCGCCAGCAGCTCTTCGACAGGGGCTAGCACAGATGCGCAGTATTTT. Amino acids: CASSSSTGASTDAQYF. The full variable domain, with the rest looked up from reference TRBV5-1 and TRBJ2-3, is KAGVTQTPRYLIKTRGQQVTLSCSPISGHRSVSWYQQTPGQGLQFLFEYFSETQRNKGNFPGRFSGRQFSNSRSEMNVSTLELGDSALYLCASSSSTGASTDAQYFGPGTRLTVL.

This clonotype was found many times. CDR3 nucleotide sequence: TGTGCCAGTAGTCATTTGGCCCCCTCGGGGCTCAATCAGCCCCAGCATTTT. Amino acids: CASSHLAPSGLNQPQHF. The gene calls are TRBV19 and TRBJ1-5, with D possibly being TRBD1 (5 bases). The CDR3 contains 17 residues. The germline gives CDR1 LNHDA, CDR2 SQIVND (reference sequence). Trimming took 5 bases from V and 3 from J, leaving 20 bases between them.

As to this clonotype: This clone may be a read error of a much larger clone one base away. CDR3 loop: CSAREQGARTSPLHF. Here the CDR3 DNA reads TGCAGTGCTAGAGAACAGGGGGCGCGAACTTCACCCCTCCACTTT. This chain uses TRBV20-1 with TRBJ1-6, with 9 positions matching TRBD1. The ends lost 0 bases at V and 9 bases at J; junction bases unmatched: 6. This CDR3 spans 15 amino acids. Germline CDR1 is DFQATT and CDR2 is SNEGSKA (reference sequence).

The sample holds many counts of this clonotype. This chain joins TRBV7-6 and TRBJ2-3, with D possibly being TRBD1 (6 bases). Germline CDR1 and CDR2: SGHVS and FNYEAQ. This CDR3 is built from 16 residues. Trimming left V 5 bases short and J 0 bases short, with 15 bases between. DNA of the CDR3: TGTGCCAGCAGCCTACAGGGAGAGAGAAGCACAGATACGCAGTATTTT. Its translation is CASSLQGERSTDTQYF.

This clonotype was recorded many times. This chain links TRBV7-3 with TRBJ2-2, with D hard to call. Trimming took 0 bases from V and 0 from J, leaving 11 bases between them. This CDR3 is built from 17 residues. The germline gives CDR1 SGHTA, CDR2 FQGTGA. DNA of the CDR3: TGTGCCAGCAGCTTAACTGGTTTCAACGCGAACACCGGGGAGCTGTTTTTT. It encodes CASSLTGFNANTGELFF.

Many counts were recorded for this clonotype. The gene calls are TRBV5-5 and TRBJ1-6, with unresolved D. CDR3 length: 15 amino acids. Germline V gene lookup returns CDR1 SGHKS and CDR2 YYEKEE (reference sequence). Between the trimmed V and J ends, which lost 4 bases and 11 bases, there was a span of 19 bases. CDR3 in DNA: TGTGCCAGCAGCAATAAAGCCTCAGAGGGTACACCCCTCCACTTT. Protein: CASSNKASEGTPLHF.

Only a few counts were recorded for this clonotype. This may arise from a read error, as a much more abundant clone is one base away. CDR3 DNA: TGTGCCAGCAGCCTGTTAGCGGGGCCGACCCAGTACTTC. Translated, it gives CASSLLAGPTQYF. J is TRBJ2-5 and V is TRBV11-1, with TRBD2 matching over 8 bases. The CDR3 spans 13 residues. Unmatched junction bases numbered 6, after V lost 5 bases and J lost 7 bases. Germline V gene sequence: CDR1 SGHAT, CDR2 FQDESV (reference sequence).

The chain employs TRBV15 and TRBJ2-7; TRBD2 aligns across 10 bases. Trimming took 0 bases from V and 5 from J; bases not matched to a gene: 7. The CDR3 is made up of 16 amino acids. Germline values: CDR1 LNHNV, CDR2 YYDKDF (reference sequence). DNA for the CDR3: TGTGCCACCAGCAGAGACCCGGGACTAGCGTCCCACGAGCAGTACTTC. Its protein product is CATSRDPGLASHEQYF.

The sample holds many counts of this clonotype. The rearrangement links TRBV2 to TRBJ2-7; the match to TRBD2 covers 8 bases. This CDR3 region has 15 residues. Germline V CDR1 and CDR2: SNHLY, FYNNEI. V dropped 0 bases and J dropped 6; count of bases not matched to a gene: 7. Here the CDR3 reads CASSEARTSLGEQYF. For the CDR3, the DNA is TGTGCCAGCAGTGAAGCGCGGACTAGCCTAGGCGAGCAGTACTTC.

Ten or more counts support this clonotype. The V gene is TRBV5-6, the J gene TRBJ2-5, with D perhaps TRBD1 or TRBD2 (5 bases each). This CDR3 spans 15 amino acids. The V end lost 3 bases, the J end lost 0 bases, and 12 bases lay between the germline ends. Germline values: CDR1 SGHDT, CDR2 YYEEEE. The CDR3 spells CASSSWGTDQETQYF. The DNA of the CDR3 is TGTGCCAGCAGCTCCTGGGGGACGGACCAAGAGACCCAGTACTTC.

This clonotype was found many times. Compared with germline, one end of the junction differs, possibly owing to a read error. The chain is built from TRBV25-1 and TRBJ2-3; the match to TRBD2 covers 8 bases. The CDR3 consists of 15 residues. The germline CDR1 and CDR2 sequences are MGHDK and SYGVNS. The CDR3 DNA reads TGTGCCAGCAGTGAGAGAAGCGGGAGCAAAGATACGCAGTATTTT. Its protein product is CASSERSGSKDTQYF.

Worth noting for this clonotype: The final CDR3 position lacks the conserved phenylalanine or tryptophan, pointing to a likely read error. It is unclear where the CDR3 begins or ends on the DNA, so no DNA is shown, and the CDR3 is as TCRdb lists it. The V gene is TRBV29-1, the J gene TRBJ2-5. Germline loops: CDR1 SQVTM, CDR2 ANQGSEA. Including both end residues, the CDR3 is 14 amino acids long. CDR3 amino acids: CSVEEMNYGYTFGS.

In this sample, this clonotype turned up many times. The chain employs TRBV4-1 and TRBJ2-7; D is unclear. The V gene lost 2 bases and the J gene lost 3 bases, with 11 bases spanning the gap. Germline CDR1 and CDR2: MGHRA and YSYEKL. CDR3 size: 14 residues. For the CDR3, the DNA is TGCGCCAGCAGCCAATTGGGTCCTTACTACGAGCAGTACTTC. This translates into CASSQLGPYYEQYF.

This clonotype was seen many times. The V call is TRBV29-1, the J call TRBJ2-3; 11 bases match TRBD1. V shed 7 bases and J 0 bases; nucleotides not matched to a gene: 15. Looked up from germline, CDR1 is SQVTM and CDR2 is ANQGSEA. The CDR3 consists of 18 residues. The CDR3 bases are TGCAGCGCTAGGGCCCGGGACAGGGGGGTTTTTAGCACAGATACGCAGTATTTT. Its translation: CSARARDRGVFSTDTQYF.

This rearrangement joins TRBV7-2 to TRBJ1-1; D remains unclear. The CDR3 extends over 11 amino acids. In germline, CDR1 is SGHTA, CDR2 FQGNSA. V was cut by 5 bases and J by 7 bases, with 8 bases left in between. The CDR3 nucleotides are TGTGCCAGCAGCCTCGCCCGTGAAGCTTTCTTT. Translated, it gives CASSLAREAFF.

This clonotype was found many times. The CDR3 loop reads CASSQDRGPGTQYF. CDR3 coding DNA: TGCGCCAGCAGCCAGGACAGGGGACCAGGGACCCAGTACTTC. The chain joins TRBV4-1 to TRBJ2-5, with 9 bases fitting TRBD1. CDR1 and CDR2 from the germline V gene are MGHRA and YSYEKL. This CDR3 region has 14 residues. Unmatched junction bases numbered 6, after V lost 3 bases and J lost 7 bases.